This T cell receptor (beta chain) was identified during a study of blood T cell repertoires in COVID-19. Study details: Italy, Spain and the United States were the sources of the convalescent and acute COVID-19 samples. The analysed material was cDNA or gDNA that came from T cells, B-cell-depleted T cells, or PBMCs.

V lost 3 bases and J 1 base, leaving 13 bases between the germline ends. In germline, CDR1 is LNHDA, CDR2 SQIVND (reference sequence). The CDR3 totals 16 residues. This clone has just a few counts. Patients of the Seattle cohort, enrolled during active infection, were followed longitudinally. Per the study methods: Amplified reference gene primers provided the basis for estimating nucleated cell counts. Profiling relied on immunoSEQ multiplex PCR, and the TCRdb table lists in-frame clones only, not all of them. That table supplies the V and J calls and clone size; D and trimming were determined from the DNA. The data show around 430,000 clones, with 70% to 90% seen just once and roughly 13% held by the top ten.

The receptor comes from a woman between 50 and 59 years old with COVID-19, enrolled during active disease. V and J are TRBV19 and TRBJ1-5; maybe TRBD1 (6 bases). The sequenced material came from peripheral blood. The CDR3 DNA sequence: TGTGCCAGTAGTATGAACAGGGAGCCGAGCAATCAGCCCCAGCATTTT. The encoded protein is CASSMNREPSNQPQHF.